The 14 T cell receptor beta chains listed next were all sequenced from one sample in a study of blood T cell repertoires in COVID-19. Here immunoSEQ multiplex PCR was the method, and the copy in TCRdb shows in-frame clones only, minus some. Of about 150,000 clones listed, around 80% are singletons. Sequenced material: peripheral blood. The receptors were gathered from a human donor with acute or convalescent COVID-19. The donor label of this sample is uncertain.

This chain joins TRBV6-5 and TRBJ1-2; no clear D. Germline V gives CDR1 MNHEY, CDR2 SVGAGI. Trimming took 8 bases from V and 2 from J, leaving 15 bases between them. This CDR3 comprises 14 residues. The CDR3 DNA reads as TGTGCCAGCGGGCGGGAGGGCAGAAACTATGGCTACACCTTC. Amino acids: CASGREGRNYGYTF.

This clone was observed a handful of times. The chain recombines TRBV28 with TRBJ1-2, with 7 bases lining up with TRBD1. Trimming cost V 7 bases and J 4 bases; bases outside gene matches: 6. This CDR3 comprises 13 residues. Germline CDR1 MDHEN, CDR2 SYDVKM. CDR3 residues: CASIGTASYGYTF. The CDR3 DNA is TGTGCCAGCATCGGGACAGCCTCCTATGGCTACACCTTC.

This rearrangement joins TRBV19 to TRBJ2-5, with 9 bases aligning to TRBD1. With V trimmed by 6 bases and J by 1 base, 9 bases remained unmatched. Germline assignment: CDR1 LNHDA and CDR2 SQIVND (reference sequence). The CDR3 covers 16 residues. CDR3 sequence reads: CASSLGTGTGQETQYF. For the CDR3, the DNA is TGTGCCAGTAGCCTCGGGACAGGGACCGGCCAAGAGACCCAGTACTTC.

The chain links TRBV29-1 to TRBJ1-2; D is possibly TRBD1 (6 bases). Germline CDR1 SQVTM, CDR2 ANQGSEA. This CDR3 region has 13 residues. With 3 bases removed from V and 8 bases from J, the gap between germline ends came to 16 bases. The DNA for the CDR3 is TGCAGCGTTGATGGGGCAAGAGGGGGAGGCTACACCTTC. Protein sequence: CSVDGARGGGYTF.

The rearrangement uses TRBV30 and TRBJ2-3; 15 nucleotides align to TRBD2. Per germline, CDR1 GTSNPN and CDR2 SVGIG (reference sequence). CDR3 length equals 18 residues. V gave up 2 bases and J gave up 3 bases; unmatched junction bases: 9. CDR3 sequence reads: CAWSRGLAGGLYTDTQYF. The CDR3 DNA reads as TGTGCCTGGAGTCGGGGACTAGCGGGGGGTCTTTATACAGATACGCAGTATTTT.

V gene TRBV7-6 combines with J gene TRBJ2-1; 11 nucleotides align to TRBD2. The CDR3 length is 15 residues. Germline lookup yields CDR1 SGHVS and CDR2 FNYEAQ. V shed 2 bases, J shed 6 bases, and the junction held 3 bases outside the gene matches. The CDR3 is CASSLRLAGTNEQFF. In DNA, the CDR3 is TGTGCCAGCAGCTTAAGACTAGCGGGGACCAATGAGCAGTTCTTC.

The chain couples TRBV10-3 to TRBJ2-7; maybe TRBD2 (6 bases). The CDR3 is 13 residues long. Deletions cut 9 bases from V and 9 bases from J, with 21 bases between. Germline assignment: CDR1 ENHRY and CDR2 SYGVKD. The CDR3 sequence is CAMRDRGSVGQYF. The CDR3 DNA is TGTGCCATGCGGGACCGAGGCTCTGTGGGGCAGTACTTC.

This sequence joins TRBV3-1 (or the pseudogene TRBV3-2) and TRBJ1-4; 9 positions agree with TRBD1. The CDR3 length is 14 residues. Germline loops: CDR1 LGHDT, CDR2 YNNKEL (reference sequence). V shed 5 bases and J 10 bases; nucleotides not matched to a gene: 8. CDR3 in amino acids: CASSSGTGRSKLFF. The DNA for the CDR3 is TGTGCCAGCAGCTCCGGGACAGGGAGGTCAAAACTGTTTTTT.

The chain carries TRBV5-8 and TRBJ1-3, with 11 nucleotides matching TRBD1. Looked up from germline, CDR1 is SGHTS and CDR2 is YDEGEE. V lost 4 bases to trimming and J lost 4 bases; unmatched junction nucleotides: 10. CDR3 length: 17 amino acids. Here the CDR3 reads CASSLRTGGEQGNTIYF. DNA for the CDR3: TGTGCCAGCAGCCTACGGACAGGGGGCGAACAAGGAAACACCATATATTTT.

This chain connects TRBV19 to TRBJ2-1; the match to TRBD2 covers 11 bases. With V trimmed by 6 bases and J by 0 bases, 7 bases remained unmatched. Germline loops: CDR1 LNHDA, CDR2 SQIVND (reference sequence). The CDR3 covers 17 residues. The CDR3 loop reads CASRPSSGGRSYNEQFF. CDR3 nucleotide sequence: TGTGCCAGTAGACCTTCTAGCGGGGGGCGCTCCTACAATGAGCAGTTCTTC.

This chain links TRBV21-1 with TRBJ2-7; TRBD1, as called in the table, went unchecked against the DNA. TRBV21-1 is labeled a pseudogene. This CDR3 has 13 amino acids. The CDR3 coding sequence is TGTGCCAGGACCGGGACAGGGGACTACGAGCAGTACTTC. This sequence encodes CARTGTGDYEQYF.

The gene calls are TRBV2 and TRBJ1-1; D might be TRBD1 (5 bases). CDR3 length: 16 amino acids. The germline CDR1 and CDR2 sequences are SNHLY and FYNNEI. The V end lost 7 bases, the J end lost 1 base, and 19 bases lay between the germline ends. This CDR3 is CASIDAAGLTNTEAFF. The CDR3 DNA sequence: TGTGCCAGCATCGACGCGGCGGGACTCACGAACACTGAAGCTTTCTTT.

This clone was seen more than once but under ten times. The chain uses TRBV4-2 and TRBJ2-1, with a weak D call TRBD1 (6 bases). Germline V lookup: CDR1 LGHNA, CDR2 YNFKEQ. V lost 0 bases and J 8 bases, leaving 11 bases between the germline ends. This CDR3 comprises 14 residues. The CDR3, as DNA: TGTGCCAGCAGCCAAGACACAGGGTGGGATGAGCAGTTCTTC. This sequence encodes CASSQDTGWDEQFF.

The V and J genes are TRBV7-3 and TRBJ1-2; 7 bases match TRBD1. The CDR3 spans 14 residues. Germline V gene sequence: CDR1 SGHTA, CDR2 FQGTGA. V lost 4 bases to trimming and J lost 6 bases; unmatched junction nucleotides: 8. In DNA, the CDR3 is TGTGCCAGCAGCTCTTCAGGGGGTGGGGATGGCTACACCTTC. Translated, it gives CASSSSGGGDGYTF.